This T cell receptor (beta chain) derives from a study of T-cell memory formation after mild COVID-19. The CDR3 covers 11 residues. Trimming removed 1 base at V and 13 bases at J, with 8 bases between. CDR1 LGHDT and CDR2 YNNKEL come from the germline V gene (reference sequence). This clonotype was counted many times. TCRdb passed the 5' RACE reads through MiXCR, listing each CDR3 protein once. The sample includes 27,000 or so distinct CDR3 sequences, approximately 7.4% of them seen just once. The rearrangement joins TRBV3-1 to TRBJ1-5; D is possibly TRBD1 (5 bases). This TCR came from an adult woman who had mild COVID-19 (a few samples of this study predate the infection). Cell type and time point are not known. Sequencing used PBMCs or a T cell subset sorted from them (not recorded which). CDR3 DNA: TGTGCCAGCAGCCAAGGGGGCAGGCAGCATTTT. This encodes CASSQGGRQHF.